Listed below are T cell receptor beta chains from one sample, sequenced in a study of molecular identifiers for immune sequencing clone quantification. TCRdb analysed the PCR reads with MiXCR anew, one entry per CDR3 protein. Here the sample spans about 510,000 distinct CDR3 sequences, about 25% being singletons. The sequencing input was naive CD8+ T cells from blood, with Jurkat cell RNA spiked in. The receptor set was obtained from a human donor in good health. Some libraries in this study had Jurkat cell RNA spiked in. Both conserved end residues are part of each CDR3. Fields, in order: D gene, CDR3 length, clone size, V gene, J gene, CDR3 protein, CDR3 DNA. D genes are given only for firm matches. Clone size is given for some rows only: seen once, a few or many times, or a class if the clone is expanded.

NA	14	few	TRBV24-1	TRBJ1-1	CATRMTGQNTEAFF	TGTGCCACCAGAATGACAGGTCAGAACACTGAGGCTTTCTTT
NA	17	NA	TRBV12-3/TRBV12-4	TRBJ2-1	CASRGPTRDFSYNEQFF	TGTGCCAGCAGGGGTCCTACCCGCGACTTCTCCTACAATGAGCAGTTCTTC
NA	16	NA	TRBV6-5	TRBJ2-7	CASGLSGRGDLGGQYF	TGTGCCAGCGGGTTGTCGGGCCGAGGGGACCTAGGGGGGCAGTACTTC
NA	13	few	TRBV19	TRBJ1-1	CASTRGPNTEAFF	TGTGCCAGTACCCGAGGACCGAACACTGAAGCTTTCTTT
NA	15	NA	TRBV27	TRBJ1-3	CASSPDRTSGTTIYF	TGTGCCAGCAGTCCCGACCGGACATCTGGAACCACCATATATTTT
TRBD2	17	NA	TRBV7-9	TRBJ2-5	CASSPPGLAEGGKTQYF	TGTGCCAGCAGCCCCCCGGGACTAGCGGAAGGGGGGAAGACCCAGTACTTC
NA	15	few	TRBV6-5	TRBJ1-6	CASSSYTEGGAPLHF	TGTGCCAGCAGTAGTTACACGGAGGGGGGAGCACCCCTCCACTTT
NA	14	NA	TRBV7-2	TRBJ2-5	CASSFLAGQEAQYF	TGTGCCAGCAGCTTTTTAGCAGGGCAAGAGGCCCAGTACTTC
NA	13	NA	TRBV11-1	TRBJ2-7	CASSSGAKYEQYF	TGTGCCAGCAGCTCCGGGGCTAAATACGAGCAGTACTTC
NA	12	many	TRBV19	TRBJ1-5	CASSMAGQPQHF	TGTGCCAGTAGTATGGCGGGTCAGCCCCAGCATTTT
NA	15	few	TRBV2	TRBJ1-4	CASSEWGALEEKLFF	TGTGCCAGCAGTGAATGGGGCGCTCTTGAGGAAAAACTGTTTTTT
TRBD2	17	few	TRBV28	TRBJ2-7	CASSTGTSGRGVYEQYF	TGTGCCAGCAGTACCGGGACTAGCGGGAGAGGGGTGTACGAGCAGTACTTC
TRBD1	16	many	TRBV20-1	TRBJ2-3	CSAPDPGQGVTDTQYF	TGCAGTGCCCCTGATCCGGGACAGGGAGTCACAGATACGCAGTATTTT
TRBD2	16	NA	TRBV5-1	TRBJ2-1	CASSSQTSGGYNEQFF	TGCGCCAGCAGCTCGCAAACTAGCGGGGGTTACAATGAGCAGTTCTTC
TRBD1	16	NA	TRBV7-2	TRBJ2-7	CASSLWVVAGGNEQYF	TGTGCCAGCAGCTTATGGGTTGTGGCAGGGGGCAACGAGCAGTACTTC
NA	16	few	TRBV4-3	TRBJ2-7	CASSQDRAGHRYEQYF	TGCGCCAGCAGCCAAGATCGGGCGGGACACCGCTACGAGCAGTACTTC
NA	15	many	TRBV27	TRBJ2-7	CASSSDRDEAYEQYF	TGTGCCAGCAGTTCAGATCGGGACGAAGCCTACGAGCAGTACTTC
NA	15	many	TRBV7-9	TRBJ2-1	CASSFLFSSYNEQFF	TGTGCCAGCAGCTTTCTTTTCAGCTCCTACAATGAGCAGTTCTTC
NA	18	NA	TRBV7-9	TRBJ2-1	CASSLSGIGHSSYNEQFF	TGTGCCAGCAGCTTGTCGGGGATAGGACATAGCTCCTACAATGAGCAGTTCTTC
NA	16	many	TRBV7-9	TRBJ1-1	CASSLVGFAADPEAFF	TGTGCCAGCAGCTTAGTTGGTTTCGCGGCGGACCCTGAAGCTTTCTTT
NA	13	NA	TRBV11-2	TRBJ1-2	CASSSGGIYGYTF	TGTGCCAGCAGCTCCGGGGGCATCTATGGCTACACCTTC
TRBD2	15	few	TRBV5-1	TRBJ2-2	CASSQPGGLAGELFF	TGCGCCAGCAGCCAACCAGGTGGACTAGCCGGGGAGCTGTTTTTT
TRBD1	14	NA	TRBV13	TRBJ1-6	CASSLSLQGSPLHF	TGTGCCAGCAGCCTCTCCCTACAGGGGTCACCCCTCCACTTT
NA	14	many	TRBV4-1	TRBJ2-7	CASSQVTSSYEQYF	TGCGCCAGCAGCCAAGTCACCAGCTCCTACGAGCAGTACTTC
NA	12	NA	TRBV12-3/TRBV12-4	TRBJ2-1	CASSPPANEQFF	TGTGCCAGCAGCCCCCCCGCTAATGAGCAGTTCTTC
TRBD2	16	NA	TRBV7-9	TRBJ2-1	CASSLISGGADSEQFF	TGTGCCAGCAGCTTAATTAGCGGGGGGGCCGACAGTGAGCAGTTCTTC
NA	15	NA	TRBV19	TRBJ1-3	CASSTGDISGNTIYF	TGTGCCAGTAGTACCGGGGACATCTCTGGAAACACCATATATTTT
NA	14	NA	TRBV6-2/TRBV6-3	TRBJ1-5	CASRTDYNNQPQHF	TGTGCCAGCCGGACGGATTATAACAATCAGCCCCAGCATTTT
NA	14	NA	TRBV19	TRBJ2-7	CASSPRVRNYEQYF	TGTGCCAGTAGTCCTCGGGTTCGCAACTACGAGCAGTACTTC
NA	14	NA	TRBV25-1	TRBJ2-7	CAGSRTGEGREQYF	TGTGCCGGCAGCAGAACGGGTGAGGGTCGGGAGCAGTACTTC
NA	15	few	TRBV20-1	TRBJ2-7	CSARLLQAGPYEQYF	TGCAGTGCCCGATTACTACAGGCTGGCCCTTACGAGCAGTACTTC
NA	12	many	TRBV12-3/TRBV12-4	TRBJ2-7	CASGPGVYEQYF	TGTGCCAGCGGCCCGGGGGTCTACGAGCAGTACTTC
TRBD1	14	few	TRBV10-3	TRBJ2-5	CAINPGQGLETQYF	TGTGCCATCAACCCGGGACAGGGACTAGAGACCCAGTACTTC
NA	15	many	TRBV6-2/TRBV6-3	TRBJ1-1	CASSYHQGRETEAFF	TGTGCCAGCAGTTACCACCAGGGTCGAGAGACTGAAGCTTTCTTT
TRBD1	17	many	TRBV12-3/TRBV12-4	TRBJ2-1	CASSLPPGQGGWNEQFF	TGTGCCAGCAGTTTACCCCCGGGACAGGGTGGGTGGAATGAGCAGTTCTTC
NA	15	once	TRBV12-3/TRBV12-4	TRBJ2-2	CASSWRQRYTGELFF	TGTGCCAGCAGTTGGAGACAGAGGTACACCGGGGAGCTGTTTTTT
NA	15	few	TRBV28	TRBJ1-2	CASSPLEGNYYGYTF	TGTGCCAGCAGCCCCCTCGAGGGCAACTACTATGGCTACACCTTC
TRBD1	16	many	TRBV5-4	TRBJ2-3	CASNYDPGQREDTQYF	TGTGCCAGCAACTACGATCCGGGACAGCGAGAAGATACGCAGTATTTT
TRBD1	16	NA	TRBV7-2	TRBJ2-1	CAGSQQPKDRASEQFF	TGTGCCGGCAGCCAGCAACCGAAGGACAGGGCCAGTGAGCAGTTCTTC
TRBD1	14	NA	TRBV12-3/TRBV12-4	TRBJ2-3	CASSWDRVKDTRYF	TGTGCCAGCAGTTGGGACAGGGTAAAAGATACGCGGTATTTT
NA	14	many	TRBV5-4	TRBJ2-5	CASSLGEEQETQYF	TGTGCCAGCAGCTTGGGCGAGGAACAAGAGACCCAGTACTTC
NA	15	NA	TRBV6-1	TRBJ1-2	CASSEGMGYNYGYTF	TGTGCCAGCAGTGAAGGCATGGGTTATAACTATGGCTACACCTTC
NA	13	many	TRBV29-1	TRBJ1-1	CSVELADSAEAFF	TGCAGCGTTGAGCTCGCAGATAGTGCTGAAGCTTTCTTT
TRBD2	14	many	TRBV7-9	TRBJ2-5	CASRPTSAQETQYF	TGTGCCAGCAGGCCCACTAGCGCCCAAGAGACCCAGTACTTC
TRBD1	13	NA	TRBV6-2/TRBV6-3	TRBJ2-5	CASRLTGGGTQYF	TGTGCCAGCAGGCTAACAGGGGGAGGGACCCAGTACTTC